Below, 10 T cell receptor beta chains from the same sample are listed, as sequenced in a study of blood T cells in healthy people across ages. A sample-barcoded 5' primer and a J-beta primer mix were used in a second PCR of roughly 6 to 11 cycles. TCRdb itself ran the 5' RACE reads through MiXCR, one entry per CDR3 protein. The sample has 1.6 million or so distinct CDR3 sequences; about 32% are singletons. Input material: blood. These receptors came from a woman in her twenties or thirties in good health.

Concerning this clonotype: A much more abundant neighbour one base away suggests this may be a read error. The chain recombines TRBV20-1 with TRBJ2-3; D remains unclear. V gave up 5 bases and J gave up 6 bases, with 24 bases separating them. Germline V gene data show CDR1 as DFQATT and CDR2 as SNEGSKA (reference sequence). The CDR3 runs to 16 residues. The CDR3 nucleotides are TGCAGTGCTCAGCCTGTCAGGACCGGCGGAGCTGATACGCAGTATTTT. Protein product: CSAQPVRTGGADTQYF.

CDR3 bases: TGTGCCAGCAGCGTAGAAGACCTCTGGGAAATCGGAAACACCATATATTTT. This codes for CASSVEDLWEIGNTIYF. The chain links TRBV9 to TRBJ1-3; no reliable D call. This CDR3 contains 17 residues. Germline values: CDR1 SGDLS, CDR2 YYNGEE. V lost 0 bases to trimming and J lost 4 bases, with 17 bases between them. The whole variable domain, filled in from reference TRBV9 and TRBJ1-3, reads DSGVTQTPKHLITATGQRVTLRCSPRSGDLSVYWYQQSLDQGLQFLIQYYNGEERAKGNILERFSAQQFPDLHSELNLSSLELGDSALYFCASSVEDLWEIGNTIYFGEGSWLTVV.

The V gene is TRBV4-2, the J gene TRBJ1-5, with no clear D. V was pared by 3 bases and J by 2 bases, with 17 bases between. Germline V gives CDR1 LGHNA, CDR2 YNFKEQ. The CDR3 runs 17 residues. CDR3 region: CASSQTGVGSGNQPQHF. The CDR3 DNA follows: TGTGCCAGCAGCCAGACCGGGGTGGGGTCGGGCAATCAGCCCCAGCATTTT.

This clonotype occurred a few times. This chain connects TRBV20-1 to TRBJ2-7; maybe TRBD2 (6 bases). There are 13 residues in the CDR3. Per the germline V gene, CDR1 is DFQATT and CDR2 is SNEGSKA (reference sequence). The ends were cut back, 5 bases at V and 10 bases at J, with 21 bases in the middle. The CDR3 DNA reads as TGCAGTGCTGACCACCGGGACTCCGGCACCCAGTACTTC. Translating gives CSADHRDSGTQYF.

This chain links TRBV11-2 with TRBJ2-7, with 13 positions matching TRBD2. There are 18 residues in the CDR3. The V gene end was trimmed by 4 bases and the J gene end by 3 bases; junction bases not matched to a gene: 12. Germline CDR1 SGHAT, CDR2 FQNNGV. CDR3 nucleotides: TGTGCCAGCAGCTCCGGACTAGCGGGAGCCTCCGTCCGCTACGAGCAGTACTTC. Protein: CASSSGLAGASVRYEQYF.

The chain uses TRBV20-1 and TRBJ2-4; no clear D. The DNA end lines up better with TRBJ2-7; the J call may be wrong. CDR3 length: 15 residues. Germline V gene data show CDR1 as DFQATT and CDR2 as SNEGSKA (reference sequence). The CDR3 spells CSARDRTGPEAEQYF. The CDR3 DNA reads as TGCAGTGCTAGAGATCGAACTGGACCTGAAGCCGAGCAGTACTTC.

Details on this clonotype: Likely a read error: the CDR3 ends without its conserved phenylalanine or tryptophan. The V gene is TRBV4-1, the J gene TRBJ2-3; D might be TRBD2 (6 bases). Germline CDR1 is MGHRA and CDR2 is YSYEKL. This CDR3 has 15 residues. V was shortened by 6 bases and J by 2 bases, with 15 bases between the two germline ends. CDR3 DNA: TGCGCCAGCAGGGCGAGCGGGTCCACCACAGATACGCAGTATCTT. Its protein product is CASRASGSTTDTQYL.

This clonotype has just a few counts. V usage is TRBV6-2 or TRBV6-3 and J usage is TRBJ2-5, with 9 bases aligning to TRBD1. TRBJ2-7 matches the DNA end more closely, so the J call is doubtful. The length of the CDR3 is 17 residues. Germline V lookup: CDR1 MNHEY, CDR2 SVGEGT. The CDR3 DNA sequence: TGTGCCAGCAGCCGTGGGACAGGGACCTTTTCGACTTACGAGCAGTACTTC. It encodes CASSRGTGTFSTYEQYF.

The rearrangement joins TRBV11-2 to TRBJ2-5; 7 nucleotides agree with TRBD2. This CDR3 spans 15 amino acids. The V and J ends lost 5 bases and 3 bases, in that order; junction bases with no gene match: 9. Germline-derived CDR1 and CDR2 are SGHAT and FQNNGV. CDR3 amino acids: CASSPGRAGKETQYF. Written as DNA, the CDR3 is TGTGCCAGCAGCCCAGGCCGAGCGGGAAAAGAGACCCAGTACTTC.

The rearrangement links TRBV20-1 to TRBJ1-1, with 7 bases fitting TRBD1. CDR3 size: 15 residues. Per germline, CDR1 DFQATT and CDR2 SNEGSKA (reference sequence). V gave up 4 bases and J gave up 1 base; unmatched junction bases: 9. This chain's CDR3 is CSATSTGLGNTEAFF. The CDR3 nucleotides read TGCAGTGCTACCTCGACAGGGCTTGGGAACACTGAAGCTTTCTTT.